This TCR beta chain was found in a study of blood T cell repertoires in COVID-19. TCRdb keeps only in-frame clones here, not all; method: immunoSEQ multiplex PCR. The table has approximately 160,000 clones, more than 65% seen once; the top ten hold around 7.2%. Per the germline V gene, CDR1 is SGHRS and CDR2 is YFSETQ. Deletions cut 1 base from V and 6 bases from J, with 19 bases between. The CDR3 contains 16 residues. The V and J genes are TRBV5-1 and TRBJ1-1; D remains unclear. This receptor was identified in a woman in her 50s in a cohort sampled during active or convalescent COVID-19. The sequenced sample consisted of peripheral blood. The CDR3 reads CASSLRSLGRASEAFF. CDR3 sequence (DNA): TGCGCCAGCAGCTTGAGGTCCCTTGGGAGGGCGTCTGAAGCTTTCTTT.